This T cell receptor (beta chain) derives from a study of Graves' ophthalmopathy and Graves' hyperthyroidism. Across the study: Peripheral blood was gathered at the point of initial diagnosis, before any treatment started. General study points: In blood, most expanded thyroid clonotypes above 0.001 frequency were also detected. Cross-validated, the 13-signature model showed 87.88%/81.08% sensitivity/specificity, and 80%/75% in the test set.

CDR1 is LNHDA and CDR2 is SQIVND in the germline V gene (reference sequence). This CDR3 has 13 residues. The authors amplified TCR beta CDR3 regions, and they did so from RNA transcripts for repertoire sequencing. An initial RT-PCR round employing HTBI primers preceded a second-round multiplex PCR. TCRdb itself ran the multiplex PCR reads through MiXCR, one entry per CDR3 protein. The sample includes fewer than 650,000 distinct CDR3 sequences, approximately 21% of them seen just once. About this clonotype itself: Its antigen is as yet unknown. Sequence at one end of the junction differs from germline and may be a read error.

Hyperthyroidism patients were newly diagnosed, under 2 months' duration, aged 18 to 65. The sample was peripheral blood. This TCR was sampled from a woman aged 18 to 35 with stable Graves' hyperthyroidism. Some clones in this sample may be carry-over from other donors' samples. The rearrangement joins TRBV19 to TRBJ1-5; 7 bases are a match to TRBD1. The CDR3 nucleotides read TGTGCCAGTAGTATCGGAGGTTCCACAGGGGTGATTTTT. The encoded protein is CASSIGGSTGVIF.